The sequence of this T cell receptor beta chain was determined in a study of T cell repertoires in cytomegalovirus infection. In TCRdb, the reads were re-called with MiXCR into one record per CDR3 protein. The sample carries 200,000 to 250,000 distinct CDR3 sequences, roughly 12% recorded once. This clonotype was detected ten times or more. The receptor was derived from a human donor in good health (CMV status not recorded). Some clones in this sample may be carry-over from other donors' samples. The sequenced sample was PBMCs.

Here the CDR3 reads CASTTQRGGETQYF. The DNA of the CDR3 is TGTGCCAGCACCACCCAAAGGGGGGGAGAGACCCAGTACTTC. The rearrangement links TRBV7-2 to TRBJ2-5; possibly TRBD2 for D (7 bases). Trimming took 7 bases from V and 4 from J, leaving 16 bases between them. Germline V gives CDR1 SGHTA, CDR2 FQGNSA. The CDR3 consists of 14 residues.